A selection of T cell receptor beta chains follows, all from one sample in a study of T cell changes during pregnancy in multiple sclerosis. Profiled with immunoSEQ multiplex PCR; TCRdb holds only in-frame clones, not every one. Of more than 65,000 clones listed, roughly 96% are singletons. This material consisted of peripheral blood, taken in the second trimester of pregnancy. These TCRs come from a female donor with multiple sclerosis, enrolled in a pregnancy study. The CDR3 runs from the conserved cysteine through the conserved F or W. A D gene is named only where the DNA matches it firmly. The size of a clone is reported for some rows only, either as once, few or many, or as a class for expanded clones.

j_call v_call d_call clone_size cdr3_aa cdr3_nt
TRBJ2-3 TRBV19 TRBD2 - CASSRTWTSGSADTQYF TGTGCCAGTAGTAGAACGTGGACTAGCGGGAGTGCAGATACGCAGTATTTT
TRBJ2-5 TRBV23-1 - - CASSQKEGWKTQYF TGCGCCAGCAGTCAAAAGGAGGGGTGGAAGACCCAGTACTTC
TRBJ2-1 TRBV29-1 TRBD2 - CSVGYSGLAGIGNEQFF TGCAGCGTTGGCTATTCGGGACTAGCGGGGATTGGGAATGAGCAGTTCTTC
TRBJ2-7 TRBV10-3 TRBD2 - CAISESRTSGDYEQYF TGTGCCATCAGTGAGTCCCGGACTAGCGGAGACTACGAGCAGTACTTC
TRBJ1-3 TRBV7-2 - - CASRFTGSSGNTIYF TGTGCCAGCAGATTTACAGGGTCCTCTGGAAACACCATATATTTT
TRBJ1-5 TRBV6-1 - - CASTGLGGQPQHF TGTGCCAGCACCGGTTTAGGGGGTCAGCCCCAGCATTTT
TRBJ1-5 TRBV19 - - CASSRGGRGNQPQHF TGTGCCTCCTCCCGAGGGGGAAGGGGCAATCAGCCCCAGCATTTT
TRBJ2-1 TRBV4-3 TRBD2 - CASKAAKTSSWREAYNEQFF TGCGCCAGCAAGGCAGCCAAAACGTCTTCGTGGCGGGAGGCCTACAATGAGCAGTTCTTC
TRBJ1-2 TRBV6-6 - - CASSYARQAYGYTF TGTGCCAGCAGTTACGCGAGACAGGCCTATGGCTACACCTTC
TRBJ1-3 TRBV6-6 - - CASSSSSGDSGNTIYF TGTGCCAGCAGTTCGTCTTCAGGTGACTCTGGAAACACCATATATTTT
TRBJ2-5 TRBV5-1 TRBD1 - CASSDRKETQYF TGCGCCAGCTCGGACAGGAAGGAGACCCAGTACTTC
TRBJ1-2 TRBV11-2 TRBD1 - CASSLLNEGAVGYTF TGTGCCAGCAGCTTGTTAAATGAGGGGGCTGTTGGCTACACCTTC
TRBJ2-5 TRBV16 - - CASSQIGGVQETQYF TGTGCCAGCAGCCAAATCGGCGGCGTGCAAGAGACCCAGTACTTC
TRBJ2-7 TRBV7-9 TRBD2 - CASSFTSGRFYEQYF TGTGCCAGCAGCTTCACTAGCGGGAGATTCTACGAGCAGTACTTC
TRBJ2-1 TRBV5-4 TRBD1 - CASSLGQGKSNEQFF TGTGCCAGCAGCCTGGGACAGGGGAAGTCCAATGAGCAGTTCTTC
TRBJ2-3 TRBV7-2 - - CASSSLNRPEQAQYF TGTGCCAGCAGCTCACTTAATCGACCGGAACAGGCGCAGTATTTT
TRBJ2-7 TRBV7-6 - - CASSLGFTGTYEQYF TGTGCCAGCAGCCTAGGATTTACCGGGACATACGAGCAGTACTTC
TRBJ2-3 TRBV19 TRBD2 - CASSTQRGSTDTQYF TGTGCCAGTAGTACCCAGCGGGGTAGCACAGATACGCAGTATTTT
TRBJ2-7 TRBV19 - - CASSGTPSYEQYF TGTGCCAGTAGTGGGACACCCTCCTACGAGCAGTACTTC
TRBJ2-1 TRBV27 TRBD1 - CASSLDRGLYNEQFF TGTGCCAGCAGTTTAGACAGGGGGCTCTACAATGAGCAGTTCTTC
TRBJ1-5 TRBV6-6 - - CASSYGQGGSNQPQHF TGTGCCAGCAGTTACGGGCAGGGTGGAAGCAATCAGCCCCAGCATTTT
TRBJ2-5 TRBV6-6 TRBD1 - CASSLGRGSETQYF TGTGCCAGCAGCCTCGGCAGGGGGAGTGAGACCCAGTACTTC
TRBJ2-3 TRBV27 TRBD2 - CASSSSGGTDTQYF TGTGCCAGCAGTTCAAGCGGGGGTACAGATACGCAGTATTTT
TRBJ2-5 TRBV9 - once CASSTDRRGETQYF TGTGCCAGCAGCACAGACAGACGTGGGGAGACCCAGTACTTC
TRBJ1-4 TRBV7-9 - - CASSLTGGSNEKLFF TGTGCCAGCAGCTTAACGGGGGGGTCTAATGAAAAACTGTTTTTT
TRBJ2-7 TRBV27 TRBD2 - CASSLSASGRALEEQYF TGTGCCAGCAGTTTATCGGCCAGCGGGAGGGCCTTGGAAGAGCAGTACTTC
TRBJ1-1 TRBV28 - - CASSLVGATEAFF TGTGCCAGCAGTTTAGTGGGGGCCACTGAAGCTTTCTTT
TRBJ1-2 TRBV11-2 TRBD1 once CASSLDDRVLDYGYTF TGTGCCAGCAGCTTAGATGACAGGGTCCTTGACTATGGCTACACCTTC
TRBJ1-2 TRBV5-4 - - CASSGGRYNYGYTF TGTGCCAGCAGCGGCGGGAGGTATAACTATGGCTACACCTTC
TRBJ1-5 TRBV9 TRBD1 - CASSDGQGGNQPQHF TGTGCCAGCAGCGACGGACAGGGAGGCAATCAGCCCCAGCATTTT
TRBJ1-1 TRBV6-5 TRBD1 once CASSRGQGRSEAFF TGTGCCAGCAGTCGAGGACAGGGGAGGAGTGAAGCTTTCTTT
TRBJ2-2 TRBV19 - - CASSTTRINLQGHTGELFF TGTGCCAGTAGTACCACCCGAATAAATCTACAGGGCCACACCGGGGAGCTGTTTTTT
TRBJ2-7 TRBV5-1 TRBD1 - CASAGTGARDEQYF TGCGCCAGCGCCGGGACAGGGGCTCGCGACGAGCAGTACTTC
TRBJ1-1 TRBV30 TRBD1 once CAWSVLGQGATEAFF TGTGCCTGGAGTGTACTCGGACAGGGGGCCACTGAAGCTTTCTTT
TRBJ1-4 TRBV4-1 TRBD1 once CASSQSGTGDEKLFF TGCGCCAGCAGCCAGAGCGGGACAGGGGATGAAAAACTGTTTTTT
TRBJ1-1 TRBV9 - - CASSRGDTTEAFF TGTGCCAGCAGTCGGGGGGATACCACTGAAGCTTTCTTT
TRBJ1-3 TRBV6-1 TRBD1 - CASRGQGVSGNTIYF TGTGCCAGCAGAGGACAGGGTGTCTCTGGAAACACCATATATTTT
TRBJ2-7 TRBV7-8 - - CASSPRTADGEQYF TGTGCCAGCAGCCCACGGACTGCCGACGGTGAGCAGTACTTC
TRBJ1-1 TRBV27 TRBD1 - CASSLTGGPTEAFF TGTGCCAGCAGTTTGACAGGGGGCCCCACTGAAGCTTTCTTT
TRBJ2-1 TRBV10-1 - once CASSEPSLGDEQFF TGCGCCAGCAGTGAGCCCTCCCTAGGGGATGAGCAGTTCTTC
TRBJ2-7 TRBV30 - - CAAEPRGSYEQYF TGTGCCGCAGAACCCCGCGGGTCCTACGAGCAGTACTTC
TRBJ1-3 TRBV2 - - CASSATGIGNTIYF TGTGCCAGCAGTGCAACAGGGATCGGAAACACCATATATTTT
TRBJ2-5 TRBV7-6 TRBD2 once CASSPRTSGKETQYF TGTGCCAGCAGCCCTAGGACTAGCGGGAAAGAGACCCAGTACTTC
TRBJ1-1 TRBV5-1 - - CASSSGRLNTEAFF TGCGCCAGCAGCTCCGGCAGGCTGAACACTGAAGCTTTCTTT
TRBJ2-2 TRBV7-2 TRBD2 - CASSLSGGGSSGELFF TGTGCCAGCAGCCTATCCGGTGGCGGGAGCTCTGGGGAGCTGTTTTTT
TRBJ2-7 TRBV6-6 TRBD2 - CASSLTSNEQYF TGTGCCAGCAGTTTGACTAGCAACGAGCAGTACTTC
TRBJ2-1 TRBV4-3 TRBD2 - CASSHHSLAGGPGEQFF TGCGCCAGCAGCCATCACAGTCTAGCGGGAGGGCCGGGTGAGCAGTTCTTC
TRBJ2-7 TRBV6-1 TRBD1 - CASTWTGTDYEQYF TGTGCCAGCACATGGACAGGGACAGACTACGAGCAGTACTTC
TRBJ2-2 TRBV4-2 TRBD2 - CASSQAGGRAVGELFF TGTGCCAGCAGCCAAGCTGGCGGGAGGGCCGTCGGGGAGCTGTTTTTT
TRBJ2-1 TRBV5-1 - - CASSLEGGDYNEQFF TGCGCCAGCAGCTTGGAAGGGGGAGACTACAATGAGCAGTTCTTC
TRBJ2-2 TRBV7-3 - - CASSFDAVANTGELFF TGTGCCAGCAGCTTCGATGCGGTCGCGAACACCGGGGAGCTGTTTTTT
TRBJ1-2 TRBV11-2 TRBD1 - CASSLPSDRVTF TGTGCCAGCAGCTTACCCTCGGACAGGGTAACCTTC
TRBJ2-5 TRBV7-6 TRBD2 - CASSLRASGSGQETQYF TGTGCCAGCAGCTTAAGGGCGAGCGGGAGCGGACAAGAGACCCAGTACTTC
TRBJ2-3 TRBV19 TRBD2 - CASSRLAGGATDTQYF TGTGCCAGTAGTCGACTAGCGGGAGGGGCCACAGATACGCAGTATTTT
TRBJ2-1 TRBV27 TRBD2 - CASSLRLAGALDPEQFF TGTGCCAGCAGTTTACGACTAGCGGGAGCGTTAGACCCTGAGCAGTTCTTC
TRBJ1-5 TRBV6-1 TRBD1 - CASSETWDRGLPQHF TGTGCCAGCAGTGAGACCTGGGACAGGGGTCTCCCCCAGCATTTT
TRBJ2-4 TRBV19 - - CAPRGGAKAKNIQYF TGTGCCCCTAGAGGGGGGGCGAAAGCCAAAAACATTCAGTACTTC
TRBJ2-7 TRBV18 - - CASSPTGVGYEQYF TGTGCCAGCTCACCAACGGGGGTTGGATACGAGCAGTACTTC
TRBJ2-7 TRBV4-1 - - CASSQARGRYEQYF TGCGCCAGCAGCCAAGCTAGGGGCCGTTACGAGCAGTACTTC
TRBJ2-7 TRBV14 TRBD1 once CASSHRRDRAEQYF TGTGCCAGCAGCCACCGCCGGGACAGGGCCGAGCAGTACTTC